A selection of T cell receptor beta chains follows, all from one sample in a study of blood T cell repertoires in COVID-19. TCRdb's table, derived via immunoSEQ multiplex PCR, lists solely in-frame clones and lacks some. The repertoire consists of about 210,000 clones, with approximately 80% occurring once and the leading ten covering 4.3%. Sequenced input: PBMCs or T cells enriched from blood (not recorded which). These TCRs come from a man under 40 with acute COVID-19. Both conserved end residues are part of each CDR3. A D gene is named only where the DNA matches it firmly. Clone size is stated in some rows and not others, as once, few, many or a class when expanded.

j_call: TRBJ1-2; d_call: TRBD1; clone_size: .; v_call: TRBV4-1; cdr3_nt: TGCGCCAGCAGCCAAGAATCGGCTCGGGACAGTGCTGGCTACACCTTC; cdr3_aa: CASSQESARDSAGYTF
j_call: TRBJ2-7; d_call: TRBD1; clone_size: .; v_call: TRBV6-5; cdr3_nt: TGTGCCAGCAGTACGTCCGGGACAGGGATGCACGAGCAGTACTTC; cdr3_aa: CASSTSGTGMHEQYF
j_call: TRBJ1-6; d_call: .; clone_size: .; v_call: TRBV15; cdr3_nt: TGTGCCACCAGCAGAGGTGCCGAGAGCGTCAATTCACCCCTCCACTTT; cdr3_aa: CATSRGAESVNSPLHF
j_call: TRBJ1-5; d_call: TRBD1; clone_size: .; v_call: TRBV5-1; cdr3_nt: TGCGCCAGCAGCGCCGGGACAGGAGTAAGGGAGCCCCAGCATTTT; cdr3_aa: CASSAGTGVREPQHF
j_call: TRBJ1-1; d_call: TRBD1; clone_size: .; v_call: TRBV6-1; cdr3_nt: TGTGCCAGCAGTGATTACAGGGGCCTCTCTGAAGCTTTCTTT; cdr3_aa: CASSDYRGLSEAFF
j_call: TRBJ2-5; d_call: .; clone_size: few; v_call: TRBV9; cdr3_nt: TGTGCCAGCAGCGCCGGGGTACTCCAAGAGACCCAGTACTTC; cdr3_aa: CASSAGVLQETQYF
j_call: TRBJ1-3; d_call: TRBD1; clone_size: .; v_call: TRBV2; cdr3_nt: TGTGCCAGCAGTGACGACAGGGCAATCTCTGGAAACACCATATATTTT; cdr3_aa: CASSDDRAISGNTIYF
j_call: TRBJ2-5; d_call: TRBD2; clone_size: .; v_call: TRBV10-3; cdr3_nt: TGTGCCATCAGTGGGGGGACTAGCGGGGGACCAATCCAAGAGACCCAGTACTTC; cdr3_aa: CAISGGTSGGPIQETQYF
j_call: TRBJ1-6; d_call: .; clone_size: once; v_call: TRBV6-5; cdr3_nt: TGTGCCAGCAGCCCAATATGGGACAAACCCCTCCACTTT; cdr3_aa: CASSPIWDKPLHF
j_call: TRBJ2-1; d_call: .; clone_size: once; v_call: TRBV7-9; cdr3_nt: TGTGCCAGCAGCCAATGGGGCGCACAGAACCTCAAATGGGAGCAGTTCTTC; cdr3_aa: CASSQWGAQNLKWEQFF
j_call: TRBJ2-3; d_call: .; clone_size: .; v_call: TRBV7-7; cdr3_nt: TGTGCCAGCAGCTTACTAGCTTCCCCCACAGATACGCAGTATTTT; cdr3_aa: CASSLLASPTDTQYF
j_call: TRBJ2-5; d_call: .; clone_size: .; v_call: TRBV5-1; cdr3_nt: TGCGCCAGCAGCTTGGCCAGCGCGTACCAAGAGACCCAGTACTTC; cdr3_aa: CASSLASAYQETQYF
j_call: TRBJ1-1; d_call: .; clone_size: .; v_call: TRBV6-1; cdr3_nt: TGTGCCAGCAGTGACCCCGCGGAACTCGTGAACACTGAAGCTTTCTTT; cdr3_aa: CASSDPAELVNTEAFF
j_call: TRBJ2-1; d_call: TRBD1; clone_size: few; v_call: TRBV5-1; cdr3_nt: TGCGCCAGCAGCGGGGACAGGTCCCCCAATGAGCAGTTCTTC; cdr3_aa: CASSGDRSPNEQFF
j_call: TRBJ2-2; d_call: TRBD1; clone_size: .; v_call: TRBV5-1; cdr3_nt: TGCGCCAGCAGCGTTACAGGGGGCACCGGGGAGCTGTTTTTT; cdr3_aa: CASSVTGGTGELFF
j_call: TRBJ2-7; d_call: .; clone_size: .; v_call: TRBV28; cdr3_nt: TGTGCCAGCAGCCCTCCGCGGGGACGAGAGCAGTACTTC; cdr3_aa: CASSPPRGREQYF
j_call: TRBJ1-1; d_call: .; clone_size: once; v_call: TRBV27; cdr3_nt: TGTGCCAGCAGTCTCAAGCGCAAGAACACTGAAGCTTTCTTT; cdr3_aa: CASSLKRKNTEAFF
j_call: TRBJ2-2; d_call: TRBD2; clone_size: once; v_call: TRBV6-5; cdr3_nt: TGTGCCAGCAGTCCAGCGGGGGGGCCGAACGGGGAGCTGTTTTTT; cdr3_aa: CASSPAGGPNGELFF
j_call: TRBJ1-2; d_call: .; clone_size: .; v_call: TRBV5-1; cdr3_nt: TGCGCCAGCAGCTTGGCCCTAGACGCCGGAGGGGAGGGCTACACCTTC; cdr3_aa: CASSLALDAGGEGYTF
j_call: TRBJ2-2; d_call: .; clone_size: .; v_call: TRBV11-1; cdr3_nt: TGTGCCAGCAGCCCAGAAGGGAGGAACACCGGGGAGCTGTTTTTT; cdr3_aa: CASSPEGRNTGELFF
j_call: TRBJ1-1; d_call: TRBD1; clone_size: .; v_call: TRBV9; cdr3_nt: TGTGCCAGCAGCTTCGGACAGGGGGCTAACACTGAAGCTTTCTTT; cdr3_aa: CASSFGQGANTEAFF
j_call: TRBJ2-2; d_call: .; clone_size: .; v_call: TRBV2; cdr3_nt: TGTGCCAGCAGTGATTTCGTTAGGACTGACCCGAACACCGGGGAGCTGTTTTTT; cdr3_aa: CASSDFVRTDPNTGELFF
j_call: TRBJ2-7; d_call: TRBD1; clone_size: .; v_call: TRBV6-1; cdr3_nt: TGTGCCAGCAGTGCCGACAGGGTCAGCAACGAGCAGTACTTC; cdr3_aa: CASSADRVSNEQYF
j_call: TRBJ1-2; d_call: .; clone_size: .; v_call: TRBV2; cdr3_nt: TGTGCCAGCAGTGAATCAGGCAGGGTCTATGGCTACACCTTC; cdr3_aa: CASSESGRVYGYTF
j_call: TRBJ1-6; d_call: TRBD1; clone_size: .; v_call: TRBV6-5; cdr3_nt: TGTGCCAGCAGCTCAGGGGGTGGCAATTCACCCCTCCACTTT; cdr3_aa: CASSSGGGNSPLHF
j_call: TRBJ1-1; d_call: .; clone_size: .; v_call: TRBV30; cdr3_nt: TGTGCCTGGAGAAGACAGGTTAACACTGAAGCTTTCTTT; cdr3_aa: CAWRRQVNTEAFF
j_call: TRBJ1-6; d_call: TRBD1; clone_size: .; v_call: TRBV4-1; cdr3_nt: TGCGCCAGCGCCGGGACAGTCTATAATTCACCCCTCCACTTT; cdr3_aa: CASAGTVYNSPLHF
j_call: TRBJ1-4; d_call: .; clone_size: .; v_call: TRBV10-3; cdr3_nt: TGTGCCATCAGTGGCGGTAATGAAAAACTGTTTTTT; cdr3_aa: CAISGGNEKLFF
j_call: TRBJ2-7; d_call: .; clone_size: .; v_call: TRBV6-2/TRBV6-3; cdr3_nt: TGTGCCAGCAGTTACTCGACTCCCTACGAGCAGTACTTC; cdr3_aa: CASSYSTPYEQYF
j_call: TRBJ2-1; d_call: .; clone_size: .; v_call: TRBV18; cdr3_nt: TGTGCCAGCTCACGTGAGAGGGAGCAGTTCTTC; cdr3_aa: CASSREREQFF
j_call: TRBJ1-1; d_call: TRBD1; clone_size: once; v_call: TRBV7-2; cdr3_nt: TGTGCCAGCAGCTTTGGGGGACAGGGATACACTGAAGCTTTCTTT; cdr3_aa: CASSFGGQGYTEAFF
j_call: TRBJ1-5; d_call: TRBD1; clone_size: .; v_call: TRBV2; cdr3_nt: TGTGCCAGCAGGGGGACAGGGAAAGGTCAGCCCCAGCATTTT; cdr3_aa: CASRGTGKGQPQHF
j_call: TRBJ1-4; d_call: .; clone_size: .; v_call: TRBV5-1; cdr3_nt: TGCGCCAGCAGCTTGGGAGGGTCAACTAATGAAAAACTGTTTTTT; cdr3_aa: CASSLGGSTNEKLFF
j_call: TRBJ1-1; d_call: .; clone_size: .; v_call: TRBV29-1; cdr3_nt: TGCAGCGTGGGGGGGGGCGCCAGGGCTAGGAACACTGAAGCTTTCTTT; cdr3_aa: CSVGGGARARNTEAFF
j_call: TRBJ1-2; d_call: .; clone_size: once; v_call: TRBV27; cdr3_nt: TGTGCCAGCAGGGAAGGGGGGGGAGGAGGCTACACCTTC; cdr3_aa: CASREGGGGGYTF
j_call: TRBJ2-1; d_call: TRBD1; clone_size: .; v_call: TRBV6-5; cdr3_nt: TGTGCCAGCGATTTACAGGGGGCGAGGGATGAGCAGTTCTTC; cdr3_aa: CASDLQGARDEQFF
j_call: TRBJ2-3; d_call: .; clone_size: .; v_call: TRBV7-4; cdr3_nt: TGTGCCAGCAGCTTGCAGGATAGCACAGATACGCAGTATTTT; cdr3_aa: CASSLQDSTDTQYF
j_call: TRBJ1-6; d_call: .; clone_size: .; v_call: TRBV19; cdr3_nt: TGTGCCAGTAGTATCGACAACTATAATTCACCCCTCCACTTT; cdr3_aa: CASSIDNYNSPLHF
j_call: TRBJ2-3; d_call: .; clone_size: .; v_call: TRBV3-1/TRBV3-2; cdr3_nt: TGTGCCTCTCGGGCTCAGGCTGGACATGTAGCGGCTACGCAGTATTTT; cdr3_aa: CASRAQAGHVAATQYF
j_call: TRBJ1-5; d_call: TRBD1; clone_size: .; v_call: TRBV6-5; cdr3_nt: TGTGCCAGCAGTCAACAGGGGGGTGGGCGGCCCCAGCATTTT; cdr3_aa: CASSQQGGGRPQHF
j_call: TRBJ1-4; d_call: TRBD1; clone_size: .; v_call: TRBV28; cdr3_nt: TGTGCCAGCAGTCCCGGGACAGGGGCTACAAATGAAAAACTGTTTTTT; cdr3_aa: CASSPGTGATNEKLFF
j_call: TRBJ1-5; d_call: .; clone_size: .; v_call: TRBV5-5; cdr3_nt: TGTGCCAGCAGTCCGGCGGGGGGCCTGGGTCAGCCCCAGCATTTT; cdr3_aa: CASSPAGGLGQPQHF
j_call: TRBJ2-7; d_call: TRBD1; clone_size: .; v_call: TRBV9; cdr3_nt: TGTGCCAGCAGCGGACGACAGGGGGGGTCCTACGAGCAGTACTTC; cdr3_aa: CASSGRQGGSYEQYF
j_call: TRBJ1-5; d_call: .; clone_size: .; v_call: TRBV5-1; cdr3_nt: TGCGCCAGCAGCTCGGCCGGGATTGAGGGTCAGCCCCAGCATTTT; cdr3_aa: CASSSAGIEGQPQHF
j_call: TRBJ1-1; d_call: TRBD1; clone_size: .; v_call: TRBV19; cdr3_nt: TGTGCCAGTAGAGCAGGGGACAGAAACACTGAAGCTTTCTTT; cdr3_aa: CASRAGDRNTEAFF
j_call: TRBJ2-7; d_call: TRBD1; clone_size: .; v_call: TRBV29-1; cdr3_nt: TGCAGCGTCTTCCGACAGGGGAGCTCCTACGAGCAGTACTTC; cdr3_aa: CSVFRQGSSYEQYF
j_call: TRBJ1-1; d_call: .; clone_size: .; v_call: TRBV18; cdr3_nt: TGTGCCAGCTCACCAATGCAGACAGGCGGGTACACTGAAGCTTTCTTT; cdr3_aa: CASSPMQTGGYTEAFF
j_call: TRBJ2-1; d_call: .; clone_size: .; v_call: TRBV29-1; cdr3_nt: TGCAGCGTTGAAGGGAATGGGGCATCCTACAATGAGCAGTTCTTC; cdr3_aa: CSVEGNGASYNEQFF
j_call: TRBJ1-3; d_call: .; clone_size: .; v_call: TRBV5-1; cdr3_nt: TGCGCCAGCAGCTCGGACAGCGCAGGAAACACCATATATTTT; cdr3_aa: CASSSDSAGNTIYF
j_call: TRBJ1-1; d_call: TRBD1; clone_size: .; v_call: TRBV9; cdr3_nt: TGTGCCAGCAGCCAGCGTGGGACAGATACTAACACTGAAGCTTTCTTT; cdr3_aa: CASSQRGTDTNTEAFF
j_call: TRBJ1-6; d_call: .; clone_size: .; v_call: TRBV4-1; cdr3_nt: TGCGCCAGCAGCCATGTCGGACTGGGGAATTCACCCCTCCACTTT; cdr3_aa: CASSHVGLGNSPLHF